The 17 T cell receptor beta chains below were found in one sample sequenced in a study of radiation and T cells in renal cell carcinoma. Here immunoSEQ multiplex PCR was the method, and the copy in TCRdb shows in-frame clones only, minus some. The sample consists of approximately 120,000 clones, around 81% of them appearing once. Documented time point: blood 2 weeks post-SBRT. Treatment described: 15 Gy SBRT to primary tumor, nephrectomy 4 weeks later. The material was blood, obtained from a patient whose treatment included radiotherapy and nephrectomy. The receptor set was obtained from a man in his fifties with renal cell carcinoma.

The chain links TRBV10-2 to TRBJ2-7; TRBD1 matches at 9 bases. The CDR3 is 13 amino acids. Germline V gene sequence: CDR1 WSHSY, CDR2 SAAADI. The V and J ends lost 6 bases and 7 bases, in that order; junction bases with no gene match: 7. In nucleotides, the CDR3 is TGCGCCAGCAGGGACAGGGGTGTGGGGGAGCAGTACTTC. It codes for CASRDRGVGEQYF.

Here the CDR3 reads CASSLEGSYNSPLHF. CDR3 DNA: TGCGCCAGCAGCTTGGAAGGCTCCTATAATTCACCCCTCCACTTT. The chain combines TRBV5-1 with TRBJ1-6; D gene ambiguous. Per germline, CDR1 SGHRS and CDR2 YFSETQ. The CDR3 has 15 amino acids. V was cut by 0 bases and J by 0 bases, with 4 bases left in between. Filled out from reference TRBV5-1 and TRBJ1-6, the complete variable domain reads KAGVTQTPRYLIKTRGQQVTLSCSPISGHRSVSWYQQTPGQGLQFLFEYFSETQRNKGNFPGRFSGRQFSNSRSEMNVSTLELGDSALYLCASSLEGSYNSPLHFGNGTRLTVT.

This chain joins TRBV15 and TRBJ2-1, with 13 bases lining up with TRBD2. Germline V gives CDR1 LNHNV, CDR2 YYDKDF (reference sequence). V gave up 5 bases and J gave up 4 bases; unmatched junction bases: 5. CDR3 length equals 16 residues. The CDR3: CATSGGLAGKYNEQFF. The CDR3 DNA sequence: TGTGCCACCAGCGGGGGACTAGCGGGAAAATACAATGAGCAGTTCTTC.

The chain combines TRBV30 with TRBJ1-6; D is perhaps TRBD1 (5 bases). The CDR3 spans 15 residues. Trimming cost V 2 bases and J 3 bases, with 11 bases left between them. Germline V gene data show CDR1 as GTSNPN and CDR2 as SVGIG (reference sequence). The CDR3 here is CAWSRGQVYNSPLHF. CDR3 nucleotides: TGTGCCTGGAGTAGGGGCCAGGTCTATAATTCACCCCTCCACTTT.

V is TRBV5-4 and J is TRBJ2-1; 14 nucleotides match TRBD2. This CDR3 is built from 19 residues. The ends lost 4 bases at V and 2 bases at J; junction bases unmatched: 11. Per germline, CDR1 SGHNT and CDR2 YYREEE (reference sequence). The CDR3 protein is CASSQTSGGARITYNEQFF. The CDR3 nucleotides are TGTGCCAGCAGCCAGACTAGCGGGGGGGCCCGTATAACCTACAATGAGCAGTTCTTC.

The chain uses TRBV4-1 and TRBJ2-2; D gene unclear. The CDR3 runs 16 residues. V lost 2 bases, J lost 5 bases, and 15 bases lay in between. Germline CDR1 is MGHRA and CDR2 is YSYEKL. In DNA, the CDR3 is TGCGCCAGCAGCCAATCATTGCCAGATGTTACCGGGGAGCTGTTTTTT. Its protein product is CASSQSLPDVTGELFF.

The chain recombines TRBV5-1 with TRBJ2-5, with 8 bases that match TRBD1. This CDR3 region has 15 residues. CDR1 and CDR2 (germline): SGHRS, YFSETQ. V dropped 3 bases and J dropped 2; count of bases not matched to a gene: 6. DNA of the CDR3: TGCGCCAGCAGCTCAAATACAGGGGGTCAAGAGACCCAGTACTTC. Protein product: CASSSNTGGQETQYF.

The CDR3 reads CASSPTGEVYEQYF. The CDR3 DNA sequence: TGTGCCAGCAGCCCCACAGGGGAGGTCTACGAGCAGTACTTC. The V gene is TRBV6-6, the J gene TRBJ2-7; TRBD1 is a possible D gene (7 bases). The germline V gene has CDR1 MNHNY and CDR2 SVGAGI (reference sequence). V gave up 6 bases and J gave up 3 bases, with 15 bases separating them. The CDR3 extends over 14 amino acids.

This chain links TRBV6-1 with TRBJ2-7; 9 bases fit TRBD2. The CDR3 consists of 14 residues. The V gene's germline CDR1 is MNHNS and CDR2 SASEGT. The trim removed 1 base at V and 6 bases at J, leaving 4 bases unmatched. CDR3 amino acids: CASSEVGTSTEQYF. CDR3 coding DNA: TGTGCCAGCAGTGAAGTCGGGACTAGCACCGAGCAGTACTTC.

This clone appeared a single time. The V and J genes are TRBV19 and TRBJ1-2, with D perhaps matching TRBD1 (5 bases). Trimming cost V 3 bases and J 4 bases, with 9 bases left between them. Germline CDR1 and CDR2: LNHDA and SQIVND (reference sequence). The CDR3 is made up of 13 amino acids. In DNA, the CDR3 is TGTGCCAGTAGTATGGGGCAGCTCTATGGCTACACCTTC. Translation: CASSMGQLYGYTF.

The chain uses TRBV27 and TRBJ1-5, with D hard to call. The CDR3 has 14 amino acids. The germline gives CDR1 MNHEY, CDR2 SMNVEV (reference sequence). V was trimmed by 6 bases and J by 0 bases, leaving 9 bases between them. The CDR3 region has the DNA TGTGCCAGCAGAAACAACCTTAGCAATCAGCCCCAGCATTTT. As protein: CASRNNLSNQPQHF.

V usage is TRBV5-5 and J usage is TRBJ2-6; D remains ambiguous. Trimming took off 4 bases at V and 1 base at J, with 9 bases between the two ends. Germline CDR1 SGHKS, CDR2 YYEKEE (reference sequence). The CDR3 sequence is 15 residues long. The CDR3 DNA reads TGTGCCAGCAGCCCCCTTATTTCTGGGGCCAACGTCCTGACTTTC. This encodes CASSPLISGANVLTF.

The table lists this clone with a count of one. The V call is TRBV30, the J call TRBJ1-5; the D is unclear. Trimming cost V 2 bases and J 2 bases, with 7 bases left between them. Germline CDR1 is GTSNPN and CDR2 is SVGIG (reference sequence). The length of the CDR3 is 13 residues. The DNA for the CDR3 is TGTGCCTGGAGTCAACGGGGCAATCAGCCCCAGCATTTT. It specifies CAWSQRGNQPQHF.

This clone was seen a handful of times. The chain links TRBV5-8 to TRBJ2-7; no clear D gene. CDR1 is SGHTS, CDR2 YDEGEE, per germline. This CDR3 comprises 11 residues. V was shortened by 4 bases and J by 3 bases, with 5 bases between the two germline ends. CDR3 nucleotides: TGTGCCAGCAGCGCCTTCTACGAGCAGTACTTC. This sequence encodes CASSAFYEQYF. Filled out from reference TRBV5-8 and TRBJ2-7, the complete variable domain reads EAGVTQSPTHLIKTRGQQATLRCSPISGHTSVYWYQQALGLGLQFLLWYDEGEERNRGNFPPRFSGRQFPNYSSELNVNALELEDSALYLCASSAFYEQYFGPGTRLTVT.

The chain is built from TRBV7-2 and TRBJ2-1; D gene ambiguous. This CDR3 has 15 residues. CDR1 is SGHTA, CDR2 FQGNSA, per germline. Trimming removed 3 bases at V and 0 bases at J, with 9 bases between. CDR3 protein: CASSLAVLSYNEQFF. The CDR3 nucleotides read TGTGCCAGCAGCTTGGCAGTCCTCTCCTACAATGAGCAGTTCTTC.

The genes are TRBV10-3 and TRBJ2-1; weak D call: TRBD1 (6 bases). The V end lost 6 bases, the J end lost 0 bases, and 15 bases lay between the germline ends. The CDR3 covers 16 residues. The germline V gene has CDR1 ENHRY and CDR2 SYGVKD. DNA for the CDR3: TGTGCCATCAGCCCAAGACAGGCGAGCTCCTACAATGAGCAGTTCTTC. It specifies CAISPRQASSYNEQFF.

The chain couples TRBV30 to TRBJ1-5; D remains ambiguous. V was pared by 0 bases and J by 2 bases, with 11 bases between. Germline values: CDR1 GTSNPN, CDR2 SVGIG (reference sequence). The CDR3 has 15 residues. Written as DNA, the CDR3 is TGTGCCTGGAGTGTACTGGGAGAAGGCAATCAGCCCCAGCATTTT. Amino acid sequence: CAWSVLGEGNQPQHF.